This TCR beta chain is from a study of blood T cell repertoires in COVID-19 (dated by TCRdb to between 2020 and 2021). Study-level background: Samples from collaborators originated in the United States, Italy and Spain and spanned both the acute and convalescent phases of COVID-19. Samples were obtained from the ongoing ImmuneRACE study (first 160 participants) and from 1,254 subjects provided by 6 global collaborators. The material from the prospective study consisted of cDNA or gDNA derived from T cells, B-cell-depleted T cells, or PBMCs. The repertoires were made available in a free public database intended to serve as a resource for research on the immune response to SARS-CoV-2. The dataset comprised deeply sampled blood TCRbeta repertoires from subjects exposed to, actively infected with, or recovered from COVID-19. HLA class I and class II types, where available, came from metadata supplied by the sample provider rather than from assay-based typing. The sample metadata nearly always contained a de-identified subject ID, COVID-19 status, age in years and sex. Overall study results and their limits: Clinical and demographic metadata were provided uncurated, with the amount varying by source and participant.

Ends trimmed: V by 5 bases, J by 6 bases; bases unmatched to a gene: 6. Via the germline V gene, CDR1 is SNHLY and CDR2 FYNNEI. The CDR3, cysteine through phenylalanine, is 14 amino acids long. Only the CDR3 DNA is retained, 42 bases long and in frame from the first base. The collaborating institutions used their own protocols to collect whole blood in K2EDTA tubes. For TCRbeta analysis, collaborators shipped samples as frozen whole blood, isolated PBMCs, or DNA extracted from either of those sample types. In regard to this clone: The target of this receptor is not known. No quality values exist for individual bases; no much larger clone is one base distant.

TCRbeta CDR3 regions were amplified from genomic DNA using the immunoSEQ Assay, a bias-controlled multiplex PCR. The paper's data handling went like this. The number of nucleated cells in each sample was estimated from the amplification of reference gene primers within the assay. To quantify the absolute abundance of each unique TCRbeta CDR3 rearrangement, sequence reads were collapsed and filtered. For each sample, productive Simpson clonality was calculated as the square root of Simpson's diversity index over productive rearrangements. The table comes from immuneACCESS by way of TCRdb, which keeps in-frame sequences with V and J called. Part of the clones is missing from these tables; in studies checked, under half for an unresolved V gene and the rest for unknown reasons. Clone size and the V and J calls come from that table; the DNA yielded D and trimming. For this sample the table gives roughly 250,000 clones, of which roughly 80% were detected only once. The ten largest clones take up about 9.5% of the sample.

The chain uses TRBV2 and TRBJ1-2; 10 central bases correspond to TRBD1. What was sequenced was peripheral blood. The TCR sequence derives from a woman of 80 years or more with acute or convalescent COVID-19. Read as DNA, the sequence is TGTGCCAGCAGTCTGACAGGGGGCTGGAATGGCTACACCTTC. Its translation is CASSLTGGWNGYTF.